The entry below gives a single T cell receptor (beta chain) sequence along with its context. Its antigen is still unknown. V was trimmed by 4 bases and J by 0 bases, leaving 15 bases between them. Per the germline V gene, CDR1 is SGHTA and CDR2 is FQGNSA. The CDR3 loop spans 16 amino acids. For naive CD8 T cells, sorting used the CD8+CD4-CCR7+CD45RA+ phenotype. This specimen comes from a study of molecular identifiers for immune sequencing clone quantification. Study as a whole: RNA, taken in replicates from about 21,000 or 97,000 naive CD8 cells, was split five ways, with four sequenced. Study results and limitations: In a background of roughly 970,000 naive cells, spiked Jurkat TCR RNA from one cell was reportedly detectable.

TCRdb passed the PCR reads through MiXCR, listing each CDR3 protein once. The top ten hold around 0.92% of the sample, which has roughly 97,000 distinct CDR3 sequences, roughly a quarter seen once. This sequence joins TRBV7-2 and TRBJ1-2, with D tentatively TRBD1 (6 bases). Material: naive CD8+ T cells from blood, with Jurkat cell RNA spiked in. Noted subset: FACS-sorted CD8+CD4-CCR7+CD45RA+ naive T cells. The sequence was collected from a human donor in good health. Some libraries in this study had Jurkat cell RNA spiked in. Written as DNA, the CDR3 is TGTGCCAGCAGCTCGGGACACGGCACCGCTAACTATGGCTACACCTTC. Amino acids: CASSSGHGTANYGYTF. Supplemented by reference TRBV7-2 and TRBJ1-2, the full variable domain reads GAGVSQSPSNKVTEKGKDVELRCDPISGHTALYWYRQSLGQGLEFLIYFQGNSAPDKSGLPSDRFSAERTGGSVSTLTIQRTQQEDSAVYLCASSSGHGTANYGYTFGSGTRLTVV.